The clone carrying this TCR beta chain was seen more than once but under ten times. Its antigen is undetermined. Disease duration was under 3 months in the ophthalmopathy patients, who also had a Clinical Activity Score of at least 3 and a NOSPECS grade of at least 4. RNA transcripts served as the template for amplifying TCR beta CDR3 regions. First-round RT-PCR with HTBI primers amplified the TCR CDR3 region. TCRdb re-derived calls from the multiplex PCR reads in MiXCR, one entry per CDR3 protein. The sample contains more than 300,000 distinct CDR3 sequences, roughly 15% of which appear only once. This sample was included in a study of T cells in Graves' hyperthyroidism and ophthalmopathy. From germline, CDR1 is ENHRY and CDR2 SYGVKD. The CDR3 loop spans 15 amino acids. Broader study findings: Most thyroid-expanded clonotypes above 0.001 were also found in blood.

V usage is TRBV10-3 and J usage is TRBJ1-1; D remains ambiguous. Sequenced input: blood. The receptor was isolated from a woman in her 30s with Graves' ophthalmopathy. DNA of the CDR3: TGTGTCACAAGGGAGAACCCTAGCTCGAACACTGAAGCTTTCTTT. Its protein product is CVTRENPSSNTEAFF.